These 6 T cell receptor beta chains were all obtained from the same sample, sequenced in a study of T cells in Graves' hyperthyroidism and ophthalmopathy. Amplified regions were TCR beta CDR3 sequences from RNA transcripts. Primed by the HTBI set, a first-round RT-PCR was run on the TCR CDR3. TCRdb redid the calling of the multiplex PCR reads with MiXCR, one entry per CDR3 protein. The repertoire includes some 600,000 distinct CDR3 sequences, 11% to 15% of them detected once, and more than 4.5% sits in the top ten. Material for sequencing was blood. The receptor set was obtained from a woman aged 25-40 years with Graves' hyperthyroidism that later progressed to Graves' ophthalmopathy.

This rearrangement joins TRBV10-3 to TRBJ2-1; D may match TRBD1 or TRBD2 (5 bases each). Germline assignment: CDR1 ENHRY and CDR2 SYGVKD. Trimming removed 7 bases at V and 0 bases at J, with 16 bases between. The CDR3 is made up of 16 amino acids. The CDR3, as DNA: TGTGCCATCACTGGGACGTCCCAAAGCTCCTACAATGAGCAGTTCTTC. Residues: CAITGTSQSSYNEQFF.

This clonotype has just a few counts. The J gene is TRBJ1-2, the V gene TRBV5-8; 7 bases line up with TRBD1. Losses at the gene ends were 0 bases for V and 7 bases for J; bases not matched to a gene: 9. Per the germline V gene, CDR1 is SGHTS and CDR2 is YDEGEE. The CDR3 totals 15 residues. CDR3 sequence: CASSLDSTGNLGYTF. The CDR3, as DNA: TGTGCCAGCAGCTTGGACTCGACAGGGAATCTTGGCTACACCTTC.

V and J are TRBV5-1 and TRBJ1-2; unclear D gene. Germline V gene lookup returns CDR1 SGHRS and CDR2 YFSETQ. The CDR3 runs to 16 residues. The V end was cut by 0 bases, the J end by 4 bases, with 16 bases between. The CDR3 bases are TGCGCCAGCAGCTTGGTTCCGACTGTCGACCCCTATGGCTACACCTTC. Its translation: CASSLVPTVDPYGYTF.

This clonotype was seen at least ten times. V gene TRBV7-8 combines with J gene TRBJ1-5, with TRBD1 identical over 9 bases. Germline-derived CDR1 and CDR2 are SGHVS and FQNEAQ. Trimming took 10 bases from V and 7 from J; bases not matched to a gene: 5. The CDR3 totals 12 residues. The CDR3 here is CATQGAEQPQHF. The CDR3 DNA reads TGTGCCACACAGGGGGCAGAACAGCCCCAGCATTTT. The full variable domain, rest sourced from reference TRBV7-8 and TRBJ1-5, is GAGVSQSPRYKVAKRGQDVALRCDPISGHVSLFWYQQALGQGPEFLTYFQNEAQLDKSGLPSDRFFAERPEGSVSTLKIQRTQQEDSAVYLCATQGAEQPQHFGDGTRLSIL.

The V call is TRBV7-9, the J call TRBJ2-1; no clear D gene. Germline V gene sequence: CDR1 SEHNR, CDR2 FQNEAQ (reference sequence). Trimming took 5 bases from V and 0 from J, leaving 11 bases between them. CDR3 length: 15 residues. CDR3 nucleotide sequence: TGTGCCAGCAGCGCAGTTGACGGCTCCTACAATGAGCAGTTCTTC. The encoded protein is CASSAVDGSYNEQFF.

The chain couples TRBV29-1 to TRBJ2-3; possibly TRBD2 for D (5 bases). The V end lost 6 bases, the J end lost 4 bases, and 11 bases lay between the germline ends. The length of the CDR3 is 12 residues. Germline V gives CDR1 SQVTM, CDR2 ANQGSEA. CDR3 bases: TGCAGCGTAGGACTGACTCCAGATACGCAGTATTTT. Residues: CSVGLTPDTQYF.